These 6 T cell receptor beta chains share one sample of origin, sequenced in a study of blood T cells in healthy people across ages. The second PCR ran roughly 6 to 12 cycles with a sample-barcoded 5' primer and J-beta primers. TCRdb used MiXCR to reprocess the 5' RACE reads, holding one entry per CDR3 protein. The table lists about 1.7 million distinct CDR3 sequences, roughly 28% of them singletons. The specimen was blood. The receptors shown here come from a woman in her twenties or thirties in good health.

V gene TRBV24-1 combines with J gene TRBJ1-1; no clear D. This CDR3 has 11 residues. From germline, CDR1 is KGHDR and CDR2 SFDVKD. Trimming cost V 8 bases and J 5 bases, with 8 bases left between them. The CDR3 is CATKEGTEAFF. The CDR3 region has the DNA TGTGCCACCAAAGAAGGGACTGAAGCTTTCTTT.

The chain uses TRBV5-1 and TRBJ2-1; 8 bases are a match to TRBD1. The germline V gene has CDR1 SGHRS and CDR2 YFSETQ. The CDR3 length is 16 residues. V was clipped by 4 bases and J by 0 bases; unmatched bases: 6. For the CDR3, the DNA is TGCGCCAGCAGCGGGACAGGTTTCGGCTCCTACAATGAGCAGTTCTTC. This sequence encodes CASSGTGFGSYNEQFF.

V gene TRBV24-1 combines with J gene TRBJ1-1; D might be TRBD1 (6 bases). Trimming shortened V by 7 bases and J by 5 bases, and 13 bases separated the two germline ends. Germline assignment: CDR1 KGHDR and CDR2 SFDVKD. The CDR3 runs 13 residues. The CDR3 loop reads CATRTGLATEAFF. The CDR3 coding sequence is TGTGCCACCAGGACAGGCCTGGCGACTGAAGCTTTCTTT.

This clonotype was recorded a few times. CDR3 residues: CATSLGGTYEQYF. The CDR3 DNA is TGTGCCACCAGCCTCGGCGGGACCTACGAGCAGTACTTC. The chain combines TRBV28 with TRBJ2-7; tentative D call: TRBD2 (6 bases). The CDR3 is 13 amino acids. Trimming left V 10 bases short and J 2 bases short, with 15 bases between. Germline CDR1 and CDR2: MDHEN and SYDVKM.

The chain employs TRBV7-6 and TRBJ2-3, with 10 positions matching TRBD1. CDR3 length: 17 amino acids. Per the germline V gene, CDR1 is SGHVS and CDR2 is FNYEAQ. The J segment lost 6 bases and the V segment lost 5 bases, leaving 14 bases of the junction unmatched. CDR3 sequence reads: CASSRRWDRGFWDTQYF. CDR3 nucleotide sequence: TGTGCCAGCAGCCGTCGCTGGGACAGGGGTTTTTGGGATACGCAGTATTTT. Drawing the rest from reference TRBV7-6 and TRBJ2-3, the complete variable domain is GAGVSQSPRYKVTKRGQDVALRCDPISGHVSLYWYRQALGQGPEFLTYFNYEAQQDKSGLPNDRFSAERPEGSISTLTIQRTEQRDSAMYRCASSRRWDRGFWDTQYFGPGTRLTVL.

The chain carries TRBV12-3 or TRBV12-4 and TRBJ2-1, with a possible D match to TRBD1 (5 bases). CDR3 length: 12 amino acids. The V and J ends lost 6 bases and 10 bases respectively, with 13 bases between them. CDR3: CASSPGPGEQFF. The CDR3, as DNA: TGTGCCAGCAGCCCCGGGCCAGGGGAGCAGTTCTTC.